This TCR beta chain originates from a study of T cells of healthy individuals. TCRdb reprocessed the 5' RACE reads via MiXCR and lists one record per CDR3 protein. The sample holds about 96,000 distinct CDR3 sequences; around 17% are singletons and the top ten take over 5%. Germline values: CDR1 LGHNA, CDR2 YSLEER. The CDR3 runs 12 residues. V gave up 5 bases and J gave up 8 bases; unmatched junction bases: 2. The chain combines TRBV4-3 with TRBJ1-2, with 10 bases that match TRBD1. The receptor's source is a human donor in good health. The DNA of the CDR3 is TGCGCCAGCAGCGACAGGGGGCAAGGCTACACCTTC. Translation: CASSDRGQGYTF.